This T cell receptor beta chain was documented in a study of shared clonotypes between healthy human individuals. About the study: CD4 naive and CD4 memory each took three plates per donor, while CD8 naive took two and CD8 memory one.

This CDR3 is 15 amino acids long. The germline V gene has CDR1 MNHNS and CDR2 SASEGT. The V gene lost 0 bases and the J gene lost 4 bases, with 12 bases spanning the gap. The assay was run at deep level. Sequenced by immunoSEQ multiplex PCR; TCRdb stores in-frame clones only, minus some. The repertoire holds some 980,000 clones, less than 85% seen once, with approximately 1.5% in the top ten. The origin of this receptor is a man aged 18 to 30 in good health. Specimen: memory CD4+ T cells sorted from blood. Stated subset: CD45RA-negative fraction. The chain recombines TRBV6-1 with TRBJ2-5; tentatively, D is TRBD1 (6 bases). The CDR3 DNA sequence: TGTGCCAGCAGTGAAGCCCAGGGGTGGGGAGAGACCCAGTACTTC. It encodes CASSEAQGWGETQYF.